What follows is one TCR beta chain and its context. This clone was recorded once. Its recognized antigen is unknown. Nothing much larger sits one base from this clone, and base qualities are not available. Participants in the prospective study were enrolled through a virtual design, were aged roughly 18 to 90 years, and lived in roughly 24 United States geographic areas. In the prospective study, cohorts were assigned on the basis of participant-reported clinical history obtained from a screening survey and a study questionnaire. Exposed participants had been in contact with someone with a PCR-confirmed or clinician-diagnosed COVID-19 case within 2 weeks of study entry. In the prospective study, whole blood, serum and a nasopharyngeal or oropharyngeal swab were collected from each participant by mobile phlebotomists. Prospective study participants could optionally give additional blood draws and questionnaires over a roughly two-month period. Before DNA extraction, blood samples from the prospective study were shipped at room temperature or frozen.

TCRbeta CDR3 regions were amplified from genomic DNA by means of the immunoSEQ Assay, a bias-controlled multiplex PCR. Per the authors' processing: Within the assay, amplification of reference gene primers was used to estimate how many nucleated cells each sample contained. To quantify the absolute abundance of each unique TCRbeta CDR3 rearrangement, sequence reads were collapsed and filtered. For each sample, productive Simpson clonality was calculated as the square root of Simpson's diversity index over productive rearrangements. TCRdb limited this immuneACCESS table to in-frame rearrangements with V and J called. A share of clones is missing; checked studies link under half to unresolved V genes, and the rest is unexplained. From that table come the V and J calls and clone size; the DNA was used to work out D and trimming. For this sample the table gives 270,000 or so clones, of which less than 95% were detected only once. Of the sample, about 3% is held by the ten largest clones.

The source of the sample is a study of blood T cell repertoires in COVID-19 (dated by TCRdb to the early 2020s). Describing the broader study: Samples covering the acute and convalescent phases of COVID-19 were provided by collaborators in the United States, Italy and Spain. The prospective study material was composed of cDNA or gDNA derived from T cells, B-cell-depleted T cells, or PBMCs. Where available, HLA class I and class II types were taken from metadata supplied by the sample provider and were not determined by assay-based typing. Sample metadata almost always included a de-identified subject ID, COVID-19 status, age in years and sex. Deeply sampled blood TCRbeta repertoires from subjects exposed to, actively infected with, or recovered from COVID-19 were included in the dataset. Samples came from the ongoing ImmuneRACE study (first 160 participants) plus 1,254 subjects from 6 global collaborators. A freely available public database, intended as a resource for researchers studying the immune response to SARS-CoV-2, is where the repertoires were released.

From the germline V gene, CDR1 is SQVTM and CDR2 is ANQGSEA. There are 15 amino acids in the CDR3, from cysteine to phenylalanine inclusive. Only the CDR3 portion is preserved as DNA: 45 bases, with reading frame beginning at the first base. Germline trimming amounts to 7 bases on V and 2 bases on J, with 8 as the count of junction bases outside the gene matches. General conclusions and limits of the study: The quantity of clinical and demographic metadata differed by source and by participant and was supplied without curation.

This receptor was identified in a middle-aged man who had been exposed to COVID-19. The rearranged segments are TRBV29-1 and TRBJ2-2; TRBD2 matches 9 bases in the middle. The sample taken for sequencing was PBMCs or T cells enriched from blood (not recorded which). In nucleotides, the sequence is TGCAGCGGTAAAGCGGGAGGCCGAAACACCGGGGAGCTGTTTTTT. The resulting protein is CSGKAGGRNTGELFF.